This T cell receptor (beta chain) is drawn from a study of T cell responses to AZD1222 COVID-19 vaccine. In germline, CDR1 is SGHDT, CDR2 YYEEEE. The CDR3 runs 15 residues. V lost 5 bases and J 2 bases, leaving 13 bases between the germline ends. This table comes from immunoSEQ multiplex PCR, and its TCRdb copy is limited to in-frame clones, with some not included. The profile shows just under 150,000 clones, roughly 90% of them singletons. The chain carries TRBV5-6 and TRBJ2-2; D possibly corresponds to TRBD1 (6 bases). The TCR sequence derives from an adult who received the AZD1222 COVID-19 vaccine. Source: peripheral blood, taken 28 days after the second AZD1222 dose. CDR3 in amino acids: CASRVTGINTGELFF. The CDR3 nucleotides read TGTGCCAGCAGGGTAACAGGGATCAACACCGGGGAGCTGTTTTTT.